Listed below are T cell receptor beta chains from one sample, sequenced in a study of shared clonotypes between healthy human individuals. The protocol was immunoSEQ multiplex PCR, while the TCRdb copy is restricted to in-frame clones and leaves out a portion. The data contain roughly 700,000 clones, 74% of them singletons. The sample comprised memory CD4+ T cells sorted from blood. The receptors derive from a young woman in good health. Both conserved end residues are part of each CDR3. The D gene is left open where the match is weak. Some rows have no size entry. The others give once, few or many, or a class for an expanded clone.

size: few; length: 13; V: TRBV29-1; J: TRBJ1-1; D: TRBD1; DNA: TGCAGCGTAACGGGACAGGGGAACACTGAAGCTTTCTTT; CDR3: CSVTGQGNTEAFF
size: .; length: 19; V: TRBV7-2; J: TRBJ2-7; D: TRBD2; DNA: TGTGCCAGCAGCTTAGAGCTTTTTTCGGCTAGCGGAAACTTCTACGAGCAGTACTTC; CDR3: CASSLELFSASGNFYEQYF
size: .; length: 13; V: TRBV9; J: TRBJ2-5; D: .; DNA: TGTGCCAGCAGCGTAACAGGGCGAGAGACCCAGTACTTC; CDR3: CASSVTGRETQYF
size: .; length: 14; V: TRBV28; J: TRBJ2-3; D: TRBD2; DNA: TGTGCCAGCAGTTTAACCCTCGGGACTATTACGCAGTATTTT; CDR3: CASSLTLGTITQYF
size: .; length: 13; V: TRBV27; J: TRBJ2-7; D: .; DNA: TGTGCCAGCAGTTTTTTCCCACTCTACGAGCAGTACTTC; CDR3: CASSFFPLYEQYF
size: .; length: 15; V: TRBV2; J: TRBJ1-2; D: TRBD1; DNA: TGTGCCAGCAGTGTAAGGGGACAGGGAAGTGGTGGCTACACCTTC; CDR3: CASSVRGQGSGGYTF
size: .; length: 14; V: TRBV30; J: TRBJ2-7; D: .; DNA: TGTGCCTGGAGTTCCCCGGGAAGGTCCTACGAGCAGTACTTC; CDR3: CAWSSPGRSYEQYF
size: once; length: 14; V: TRBV5-1; J: TRBJ2-3; D: .; DNA: TGCGCCAGCGGCTCGGGGAGTCTGACAGATACGCAGTATTTT; CDR3: CASGSGSLTDTQYF
size: .; length: 13; V: TRBV10-1; J: TRBJ2-7; D: .; DNA: TGCGCCAGCAGTGAGTCAGGGCCCCACGAGCAGTACTTC; CDR3: CASSESGPHEQYF
size: .; length: 16; V: TRBV4-1; J: TRBJ2-3; D: .; DNA: TGCGCCAGCAGCCAAGGTGGGAGTATTAGTACAGATACGCAGTATTTT; CDR3: CASSQGGSISTDTQYF
size: .; length: 15; V: TRBV7-2; J: TRBJ2-1; D: TRBD2; DNA: TGTGCCAGCAGCGCCACTAGCGGGAGGTACAATGAGCAGTTCTTC; CDR3: CASSATSGRYNEQFF
size: few; length: 13; V: TRBV6-5; J: TRBJ1-2; D: .; DNA: TGTGCCAGCACAATAAACCCGGGGGCCGTCTACACCTTC; CDR3: CASTINPGAVYTF
size: few; length: 14; V: TRBV6-1; J: TRBJ1-1; D: .; DNA: TGTGCCAGCAGCCTCTCGACGGCGAACACTGAAGCTTTCTTT; CDR3: CASSLSTANTEAFF
size: .; length: 13; V: TRBV30; J: TRBJ1-1; D: .; DNA: TGTGCCCGAAAGGGGGGTGGCAACACTGAAGCTTTCTTT; CDR3: CARKGGGNTEAFF
size: few; length: 15; V: TRBV7-9; J: TRBJ1-3; D: .; DNA: TGTGCCAGCAGCCCACCATTTAGGGTCGGAAACACCATATATTTT; CDR3: CASSPPFRVGNTIYF
size: .; length: 14; V: TRBV6-5; J: TRBJ1-5; D: TRBD1; DNA: TGTGCCAGCAGTTTGGACAGGGGCAATCAGCCCCAGCATTTT; CDR3: CASSLDRGNQPQHF
size: few; length: 15; V: TRBV7-2; J: TRBJ1-2; D: TRBD1; DNA: TGTGCCAGCAGCTTATTAACGGGACAGGGGCGAGGCTACACCTTC; CDR3: CASSLLTGQGRGYTF
size: .; length: 13; V: TRBV29-1; J: TRBJ2-3; D: .; DNA: TGCAGCATTACCCAGGCCGCAACAGATACGCAGTATTTT; CDR3: CSITQAATDTQYF
size: few; length: 17; V: TRBV19; J: TRBJ2-1; D: TRBD2; DNA: TGTGCCAGTAGTGGTACGGGAGGGCCGTTCTCTTACAATGAGCAGTTCTTC; CDR3: CASSGTGGPFSYNEQFF
size: .; length: 15; V: TRBV19; J: TRBJ1-2; D: .; DNA: TGTGCCAGTAGTATCAACAGGGAGGTGTCCTATGGCTACACCTTC; CDR3: CASSINREVSYGYTF
size: .; length: 14; V: TRBV7-2; J: TRBJ2-5; D: .; DNA: TGTGCCAGCAGCTCACTCCCGCTAGGAGGGACCCAGTACTTC; CDR3: CASSSLPLGGTQYF
size: .; length: 14; V: TRBV28; J: TRBJ1-3; D: .; DNA: TGTGCCAGCAGTTTACTCAGGGACGGAAACACCATATATTTT; CDR3: CASSLLRDGNTIYF
size: .; length: 14; V: TRBV6-5; J: TRBJ1-1; D: TRBD1; DNA: TGTGCCAGCAGGGGACAGGGGCCAGACACTGAAGCTTTCTTT; CDR3: CASRGQGPDTEAFF
size: .; length: 16; V: TRBV5-1; J: TRBJ2-5; D: TRBD2; DNA: TGCGCCAGCAGCTTGGTTTCTAGCGGGATCCAAGAGACCCAGTACTTC; CDR3: CASSLVSSGIQETQYF
size: .; length: 14; V: TRBV6-1; J: TRBJ2-7; D: .; DNA: TGTGCCAGCGATCGGCTAGCTGATTCCTACGAGCAGTACTTC; CDR3: CASDRLADSYEQYF
size: .; length: 14; V: TRBV7-9; J: TRBJ1-5; D: .; DNA: TGTGCCAGCAGCTATTCAGGGGGCAATCAGCCCCAGCATTTT; CDR3: CASSYSGGNQPQHF
size: .; length: 18; V: TRBV5-1; J: TRBJ2-3; D: TRBD2; DNA: TGCGCCAGCAGCTTGCATAGCGGGAGCCCCGGGGGCACAGATACGCAGTATTTT; CDR3: CASSLHSGSPGGTDTQYF
size: once; length: 14; V: TRBV30; J: TRBJ1-1; D: TRBD1; DNA: TGTGCCTGGAGTGTACAGGGGGCGGACACTGAAGCTTTCTTT; CDR3: CAWSVQGADTEAFF
size: few; length: 15; V: TRBV5-1; J: TRBJ1-1; D: TRBD1; DNA: TGCGCCAGCAGCTTGGGGATACAGGGGCCAACTGAAGCTTTCTTT; CDR3: CASSLGIQGPTEAFF
size: many; length: 19; V: TRBV28; J: TRBJ2-1; D: TRBD2; DNA: TGTGCCAGCCACTTTATAGCGGGAGTTAGAGACCTGTCCTACAATGAGCAGTTCTTC; CDR3: CASHFIAGVRDLSYNEQFF
size: .; length: 16; V: TRBV11-3; J: TRBJ2-2; D: TRBD1; DNA: TGTGCCAGCAGCCCGGGCGGACAGGGGAACACCGGGGAGCTGTTTTTT; CDR3: CASSPGGQGNTGELFF
size: .; length: 15; V: TRBV27; J: TRBJ2-7; D: TRBD2; DNA: TGTGCCAGCAGGAAGATAGCGGGAGGTACTTACGAGCAGTACTTC; CDR3: CASRKIAGGTYEQYF
size: .; length: 15; V: TRBV19; J: TRBJ2-1; D: .; DNA: TGTGCCAGTATCGATAGCGGACGCCGGCGGGATGAGCAGTTCTTC; CDR3: CASIDSGRRRDEQFF
size: many; length: 14; V: TRBV5-1; J: TRBJ1-2; D: TRBD1; DNA: TGCGCCAGCAGCTTGGGGACAGGGACAGTTGGCTACACCTTC; CDR3: CASSLGTGTVGYTF
size: few; length: 16; V: TRBV28; J: TRBJ1-5; D: .; DNA: TGTGCCAGCAGTTTAATGACAGGTTCTAGCAATCAGCCCCAGCATTTT; CDR3: CASSLMTGSSNQPQHF
size: .; length: 14; V: TRBV5-1; J: TRBJ1-3; D: .; DNA: TGCGCCAGCAGCTGGGGGACGACTGGAAACACCATATATTTT; CDR3: CASSWGTTGNTIYF
size: few; length: 16; V: TRBV25-1; J: TRBJ2-3; D: TRBD1; DNA: TGTGCCAGCAGTGAATCGGGGGGACAGGGAACAGATACGCAGTATTTT; CDR3: CASSESGGQGTDTQYF
size: .; length: 14; V: TRBV5-1; J: TRBJ1-1; D: .; DNA: TGCGCCAGCAGCTTAATGGATATGAACACTGAAGCTTTCTTT; CDR3: CASSLMDMNTEAFF
size: .; length: 12; V: TRBV29-1; J: TRBJ1-1; D: .; DNA: TGCAGCGCGGACCGACAGAACACTGAAGCTTTCTTT; CDR3: CSADRQNTEAFF
size: .; length: 16; V: TRBV19; J: TRBJ2-2; D: TRBD2; DNA: TGTGCCAGTAGTATAAAGGTAGCGGGATCCCCCGGGGAGCTGTTTTTT; CDR3: CASSIKVAGSPGELFF
size: few; length: 13; V: TRBV28; J: TRBJ2-2; D: .; DNA: TGTGCCAGCAGTTTAGGGTACACCGGGGAGCTGTTTTTT; CDR3: CASSLGYTGELFF
size: .; length: 13; V: TRBV10-3; J: TRBJ1-5; D: .; DNA: TGTGCCATCAGTGAGGAGGTCCTGGGGGCCCAGCATTTT; CDR3: CAISEEVLGAQHF
size: few; length: 12; V: TRBV5-1; J: TRBJ2-2; D: TRBD1; DNA: TGCGCCAGCAGCCCAGGGGGCGGGGAGCTGTTTTTT; CDR3: CASSPGGGELFF